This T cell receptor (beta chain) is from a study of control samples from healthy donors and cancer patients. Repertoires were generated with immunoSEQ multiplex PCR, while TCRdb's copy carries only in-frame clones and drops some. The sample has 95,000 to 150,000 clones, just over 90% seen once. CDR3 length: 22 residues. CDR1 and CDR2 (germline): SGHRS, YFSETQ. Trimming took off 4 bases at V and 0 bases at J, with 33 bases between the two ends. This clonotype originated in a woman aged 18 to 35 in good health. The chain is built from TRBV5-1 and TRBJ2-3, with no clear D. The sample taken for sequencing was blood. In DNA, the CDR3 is TGCGCCAGCAGCCCTAACCACGTGCCCCCACGACGACGGAGCCCTAGCACAGATACGCAGTATTTT. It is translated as CASSPNHVPPRRRSPSTDTQYF.